The rows below give T cell receptor beta chains drawn from one sample of a study of blood T cell repertoires in COVID-19. The method was immunoSEQ multiplex PCR; TCRdb's version includes in-frame clones alone and lacks a portion of them. Of roughly 500,000 clones in the sample, roughly 90% were seen once. The sample comprised PBMCs or T cells enriched from blood (not recorded which). Source of these receptors: a middle-aged woman who had recovered from COVID-19. The CDR3 runs from the conserved cysteine through the conserved F or W. The order of the fields is J gene, V gene, D gene, clone size, CDR3 DNA, CDR3 protein. D genes are given only for firm matches. Clone size is not always given. Where it is, it says once, few, many or a class for expanded clones.

>TRBJ1-2|TRBV6-5|NA|NA
TGTGCCAGCAGCGCCGGACAGATCTATGGCTACACCTTC
CASSAGQIYGYTF
>TRBJ2-7|TRBV27|NA|NA
TGTGCCAGCAGTCCGCAGAACAGGGCTAGCTCCTACGAGCAGTACTTC
CASSPQNRASSYEQYF
>TRBJ1-2|TRBV29-1|NA|NA
TGCAGCGTTGAAGATCGCTTTATGGGCGGCTACACCTTC
CSVEDRFMGGYTF
>TRBJ2-1|TRBV7-2|TRBD2|NA
TGTGCCAGCAGCGCCGGGGGGGGCGCGGGGAATGAGCAGTTCTTC
CASSAGGGAGNEQFF
>TRBJ2-3|TRBV12-3/TRBV12-4|NA|NA
TGTGCCAGCAGCCCAGGGCTGGATACGCAGTATTTT
CASSPGLDTQYF
>TRBJ2-7|TRBV24-1|TRBD1|once
TGTGCCACCAGTGATGGTTCCGGGACAGGATACGAGCAGTACTTC
CATSDGSGTGYEQYF
>TRBJ2-2|TRBV5-1|NA|NA
TGCGCCAGCAGCCAGGCTTACACCGGGGAGCTGTTTTTT
CASSQAYTGELFF
>TRBJ2-7|TRBV7-2|NA|NA
TGTGCCAGCAGCCCACGACAGCTCTACGAGCAGTACTTC
CASSPRQLYEQYF
>TRBJ2-2|TRBV7-9|NA|NA
TGTGCCAGCAGCGTCGGAGCGAACACCGGGGAGCTGTTTTTT
CASSVGANTGELFF
>TRBJ2-5|TRBV15|TRBD2|NA
TGTGCCACCAGCAGAGGTGCTAGCGGGAGGGCCGAAGAGACCCAGTACTTC
CATSRGASGRAEETQYF
>TRBJ1-1|TRBV4-3|NA|NA
TGCGCCAGCAGCTCGGGACAACCAGTGAACACTGAAGCTTTCTTT
CASSSGQPVNTEAFF
>TRBJ1-5|TRBV28|NA|NA
TGTGCCAGCAGGCCGAACTCCGAGCCCCAGCATTTT
CASRPNSEPQHF
>TRBJ1-6|TRBV11-1|NA|few
TGTGCCAGCAGCTTAAGCAACGGCGCCGGCGGTTCACCCCTCCACTTT
CASSLSNGAGGSPLHF
>TRBJ2-7|TRBV2|NA|few
TGTGCCAGCATGGGCAAACCCTCCTACGATCGGCAGTACTTC
CASMGKPSYDRQYF
>TRBJ1-2|TRBV7-8|NA|NA
TGTGCCAGCAGCTTAGCGTCAGGGGACTATGGCTACACCTTC
CASSLASGDYGYTF
>TRBJ2-5|TRBV5-1|TRBD1|NA
TGCGCCAGCAGCTTGGCGGGGAAGGGGGCTGAGACCCAGTACTTC
CASSLAGKGAETQYF
>TRBJ1-5|TRBV24-1|TRBD1|NA
TGTGCCACCAGTGATCCGGACAGGGGGCTGGATCAGCCCCAGCATTTT
CATSDPDRGLDQPQHF
>TRBJ1-6|TRBV18|NA|NA
TGTGCCAGCTCACCACGCGGGACGGGCAGGGAACCCCTCCACTTT
CASSPRGTGREPLHF
>TRBJ1-5|TRBV18|NA|NA
TGTGCCAGCTCACCAGGCAGGGGCGGACAGCCCCAGCATTTT
CASSPGRGGQPQHF
>TRBJ2-1|TRBV10-3|NA|once
TGTGCCATCAGTGGGGCCAACTACAATGAGCAGTTCTTC
CAISGANYNEQFF